This T cell receptor beta chain was observed in a study of Ad26.COV2.S vaccination and SARS-CoV-2 variants. About the study: Each vaccinee took Ad26.COV2.S intramuscularly, once or twice 56 days apart.

With 5 bases clipped from V and 3 bases from J, the junction kept 3 bases outside the gene matches. CDR1 MNHNY and CDR2 SVGAGI come from the germline V gene (reference sequence). The CDR3 runs 15 residues. The treatment is: some 20 received Ad26.COV2.S at low or high dose, single or two shots; several received placebo; per-sample allocation not given. Each sample was drawn 63 days after the first injection (of vaccine or placebo). Whole-study findings and limits: In vaccinated individuals, spike-specific CD8+ and CD4+ T cell responses reportedly displayed substantial breadth.

Sequenced by immunoSEQ multiplex PCR; TCRdb stores in-frame clones only, minus some. Among 350,000 to 450,000 clones listed, 92% were seen once. Remarks on this clone: Its antigen is currently unknown.

The rearrangement joins TRBV6-6 to TRBJ2-2; 10 nucleotides line up with TRBD1. The sequences come from peripheral blood, collected in a trial of Ad26.COV2.S vaccine versus placebo. This sequence originates from a person between 18 and 59 years old who received the Ad26.COV2.S COVID-19 vaccine or a placebo. The CDR3 DNA reads as TGTGCCAGCAGTACCGGGACAGGGGACACCGGGGAGCTGTTTTTT. Translated: CASSTGTGDTGELFF.